This T cell receptor (beta chain) is drawn from a study of graft-versus-host responses after intestinal transplantation. Study context: Isolated intestinal, liver-intestinal, or multivisceral transplants had been given to the recipients. The recipients all started with anti-thymocyte globulin induction and then took tacrolimus and steroids for 2 to 3 years. Findings of the study overall: HvG clone declines early post-transplant were associated with peak circulating GvH levels.

This table comes from immunoSEQ multiplex PCR, and its TCRdb copy is limited to in-frame clones, with some not included. Of some 110,000 clones detected, roughly 87% appear once; the ten largest clones hold approximately 1%. Comment on this clone: Its specificity is not known.

Germline assignment: CDR1 SGDLS and CDR2 YYNGEE. The CDR3 spans 14 residues. The ends were cut back, 0 bases at V and 2 bases at J, with 7 bases in the middle. This chain uses TRBV9 with TRBJ2-3; tentative D call: TRBD1 (6 bases). The sequences come from unstimulated CD4+ T cells sorted from spleen or lymph node cells, collected before intestinal transplant. The clonotype was recovered from a human donor who received an intestinal transplant. The DNA of the CDR3 is TGTGCCAGCAGCGTAGGACAGGCCACAGATACGCAGTATTTT. It is translated as CASSVGQATDTQYF. The variable domain in full, with the rest retrieved from reference TRBV9 and TRBJ2-3, is DSGVTQTPKHLITATGQRVTLRCSPRSGDLSVYWYQQSLDQGLQFLIQYYNGEERAKGNILERFSAQQFPDLHSELNLSSLELGDSALYFCASSVGQATDTQYFGPGTRLTVL.